Sequencing of this T cell receptor (beta chain) was carried out in a study of shared clonotypes between healthy human individuals. Study as a whole: The donors, two women and three men, were aged 18 to 49. Each donor's CD4 naive and CD4 memory cells filled three plates apiece, CD8 naive two, and CD8 memory one.

Repertoires were generated with immunoSEQ multiplex PCR, while TCRdb's copy carries only in-frame clones and drops some. This sample has more than 850,000 clones, with approximately 80% found just once. CDR3 size: 14 residues. V dropped 0 bases and J dropped 1 base, with 6 bases sitting between them. Germline CDR1 reads SGHTA; CDR2 reads FQGTGA. CD4+ cells underwent separation, giving CD45RA+ naive and CD45RA-negative memory subsets. This clone was counted between two and nine times. Other DNA sequences from this sample encode an identical CDR3 as well. Material for sequencing was memory CD4+ T cells from PBMCs. Subset denoted: CD45RA-negative fraction. This sequence was found in a man aged 18 to 29 in good health. Some clones in this sample may be carry-over from other donors' samples. The rearrangement links TRBV7-3 to TRBJ1-1; D is possibly TRBD1 (5 bases). Here the CDR3 reads CASSLTGANTEAFF. The CDR3 region has the DNA TGTGCCAGCAGCTTAACAGGGGCGAACACTGAAGCTTTCTTT. Combining the CDR3 with reference TRBV7-3 and TRBJ1-1 gives the whole variable domain GAGVSQTPSNKVTEKGKYVELRCDPISGHTALYWYRQSLGQGPEFLIYFQGTGAADDSGLPNDRFFAVRPEGSVSTLKIQRTERGDSAVYLCASSLTGANTEAFFGQGTRLTVV.